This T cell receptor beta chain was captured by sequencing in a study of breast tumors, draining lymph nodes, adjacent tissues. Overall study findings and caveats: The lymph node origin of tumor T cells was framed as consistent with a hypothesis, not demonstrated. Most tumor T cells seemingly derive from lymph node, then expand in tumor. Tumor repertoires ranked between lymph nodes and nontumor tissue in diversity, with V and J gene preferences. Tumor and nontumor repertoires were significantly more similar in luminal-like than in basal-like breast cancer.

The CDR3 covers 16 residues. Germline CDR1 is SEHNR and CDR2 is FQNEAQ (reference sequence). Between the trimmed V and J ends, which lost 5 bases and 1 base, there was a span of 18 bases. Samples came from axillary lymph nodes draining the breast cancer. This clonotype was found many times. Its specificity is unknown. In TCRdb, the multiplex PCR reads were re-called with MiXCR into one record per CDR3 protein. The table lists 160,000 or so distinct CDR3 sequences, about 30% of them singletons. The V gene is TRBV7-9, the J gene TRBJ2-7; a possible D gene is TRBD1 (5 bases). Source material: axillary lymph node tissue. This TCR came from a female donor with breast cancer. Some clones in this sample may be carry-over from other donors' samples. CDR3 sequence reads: CASSPTQGDDSYEQYF. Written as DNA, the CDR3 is TGTGCCAGCAGCCCCACCCAAGGGGATGATTCCTACGAGCAGTACTTC.